This T cell receptor beta chain is drawn from a study of shared clonotypes between healthy human individuals. CDR1 is MNHEY, CDR2 SVGAGI, per germline. The CDR3 is 15 residues long. V lost 0 bases, J lost 3 bases, and 1 base stayed unmatched. Data came from immunoSEQ multiplex PCR; TCRdb stores just in-frame clones and leaves some out. The sample lists roughly 1,800,000 clones; about 95% were seen once. CD45RO negativity and positive selection for CCR7 defined naive CD8 cells, a population that excluded terminally differentiated effector memory CD45RA+ cells. The chain has TRBV6-5 and TRBJ2-7; 11 nucleotides line up with TRBD2. The specimen sequenced was naive CD8+ T cells sorted from blood. The source of this sequence is a man aged 18 to 29 in good health. In DNA, the CDR3 is TGTGCCAGCAGTTACTCGACTAGCGGGGACTACGAGCAGTACTTC. This gives the protein CASSYSTSGDYEQYF.